What follows describes a single TCR beta chain. The antigen it recognizes is unknown. There are no base qualities to consult, and no much larger clone falls within one base. The CDR3, from cysteine to phenylalanine, totals 16 residues. Just CDR3 DNA is preserved here, 48 bases in frame from base 1. The germline V gene supplies CDR1 MNHEY and CDR2 SVGAGI. Trimmed from V: 7 bases; trimmed from J: 2 bases; junction bases lacking a gene match: 8. Ficoll-Paque density gradient centrifugation was the method used to isolate PBMCs. The record originates from a study of T-cell memory formation after mild COVID-19 (dated by TCRdb to about 2021). Context from the whole study: TCR sequence clusters from the two donors were found to be largely donor specific. Longitudinal TCRalpha and TCRbeta repertoire sequencing tracked T-cell clones expanding and contracting after mild COVID-19 in two donors. Two young, previously healthy adult volunteers, one female and one male, were included in the cohort.

The sequencer was an Illumina NovaSeq 6000. TCRalpha and TCRbeta cDNA libraries were built by 5'RACE with constant-segment primers, adding sample barcodes and unique molecular identifiers. Trizol reagent was used to extract RNA from every sample. Libraries were amplified in two PCR steps, with a second sample barcode and Illumina TruSeq adapters added in the second step. Sequencing of the libraries was done on an Illumina NovaSeq, producing 2 x 150 bp paired-end reads. For the original study's pipeline: Reads were demultiplexed and collapsed into UMI-guided consensus sequences with migec v1.2.7. Using mixcr v2.1.11, UMI consensuses were aligned to TRA and TRB V and J templates and then assembled into clonotypes. A clonotype was counted as expanded or contracted only if both edgeR and NoisET called the change significant, with noise models trained on biological replicates. edgeR calls used a false discovery rate-adjusted p below 0.01 and a log2 fold-change threshold of 1. PCA with hierarchical clustering of max-normalized trajectories of the 1000 most abundant clonotypes was used as exploratory dynamics analysis. Separately sequenced CD4+ and CD8+ repertoires were used to assign the CD4 or CD8 phenotype of responding clones. The raw public data were reprocessed by TCRdb itself: fastp quality trimming at Q25, MiXCR clonotype calling, in-frame beta chains only. Entries are consolidated by CDR3 protein sequence, retaining the most common genes and DNA. TCRdb assigned the V and J calls; the authors' analysis was not used. For this sample there are a few hundred thousand distinct CDR3 sequences; about a sixth appear just once. The biggest ten clones account for roughly 21% of the sample.

What the work shows at the level of the full study, not this receptor alone: The detection of some responding clones in pre-infection memory suggests that pre-existing cross-reactive memory T cells joined the SARS-CoV-2 response. Only a couple of mild cases were covered by the study, and larger cohorts that include severe cases with pre-infection samples were considered necessary. Contracting CD4+ clones were found mainly in CM and EM memory subsets, while CD8+ clones were enriched in EMRA. Clones that contracted from day 15 to 85 showed balanced CD4/CD8 phenotypes, whereas a second wave of clones that expanded from day 15 to 37 leaned towards CD4+. The second-wave clones that peaked on day 37 were not confirmed to be SARS-CoV-2 specific.

The source is a man aged 18-30 years who had mild COVID-19 (a few samples of this study predate the infection). The sample titles of this study are shuffled in the database, so cell type and time point are left out; the donor was told from shared clones. The rearranged chain carries TRBV6-5 and TRBJ2-2, with 9 bases aligning to TRBD2. The sample was PBMCs or a T cell subset sorted from them (not recorded which). Here the CDR3 is given as CASTRLAVFNTGELFF. The nucleotides are TGTGCCAGCACTCGACTAGCGGTTTTTAACACCGGGGAGCTGTTTTTT.